The rows below give T cell receptor beta chains drawn from one sample of a study of shared clonotypes between healthy human individuals. Libraries were prepared by immunoSEQ multiplex PCR; TCRdb keeps only in-frame clonotypes and omits some of them. The sample lists 1.4 million to 1.5 million clones; approximately 96% were seen once. Input material: naive CD4+ T cells sorted from blood. The receptors were sampled from a young man in good health. The CDR3 runs from the conserved cysteine through the conserved F or W. A D gene is named only where the DNA matches it firmly. The size field is filled for only some rows; it gives once, few, many or a size class.

clone_size,j_call,d_call,v_call,cdr3_aa,cdr3_nt
NA,TRBJ2-7,NA,TRBV6-6,CASSYSRGARYEQYF,TGTGCCAGCAGTTACTCGCGGGGAGCAAGATACGAGCAGTACTTC
NA,TRBJ2-5,NA,TRBV5-1,CASSPRGGGQETQYF,TGCGCCAGCAGCCCCAGGGGAGGAGGCCAAGAGACCCAGTACTTC
NA,TRBJ2-1,TRBD1,TRBV9,CASSSRDRVGGSYNEQFF,TGTGCCAGCAGCTCCCGGGACAGGGTTGGCGGCTCCTACAATGAGCAGTTCTTC
NA,TRBJ2-1,TRBD1,TRBV10-3,CAISGQGYEQFF,TGTGCCATCAGTGGACAGGGCTATGAGCAGTTCTTC
NA,TRBJ2-3,NA,TRBV27,CASSLSTTVPTDTQYF,TGTGCCAGCAGTTTATCGACAACGGTCCCCACAGATACGCAGTATTTT
once,TRBJ2-6,NA,TRBV28,CASSRDSSGANVLTF,TGTGCCAGCAGTCGAGACAGCTCTGGGGCCAACGTCCTGACTTTC
NA,TRBJ2-2,TRBD1,TRBV28,CASSTYRGRTGELFF,TGTGCCAGCAGCACCTACAGGGGTCGGACCGGGGAGCTGTTTTTT
NA,TRBJ2-7,TRBD2,TRBV28,CASSLPGLAGWYEQYF,TGTGCCAGCAGTTTGCCCGGACTAGCGGGATGGTACGAGCAGTACTTC
NA,TRBJ2-7,TRBD2,TRBV5-5,CASSPLTSASSYEQYF,TGTGCCAGCAGCCCCCTGACTAGCGCAAGCTCCTACGAGCAGTACTTC
NA,TRBJ2-3,TRBD2,TRBV9,CASSMTSGIATDTQYF,TGTGCCAGCAGCATGACTAGCGGGATAGCGACAGATACGCAGTATTTT
NA,TRBJ2-3,TRBD2,TRBV7-8,CASSRLGTGRLADTQYF,TGTGCCAGCAGCCGGCTGGGAACCGGGAGGCTCGCAGATACGCAGTATTTT
NA,TRBJ2-7,NA,TRBV5-4,CASSAPGSEQYF,TGTGCCAGCAGCGCACCGGGGAGCGAGCAGTACTTC
NA,TRBJ2-5,NA,TRBV6-5,CASSPTFQETQYF,TGTGCCAGCAGTCCCACTTTTCAAGAGACCCAGTACTTC
NA,TRBJ2-7,NA,TRBV19,CASSIGPASYEQYF,TGTGCCAGTAGTATCGGTCCGGCATCCTACGAGCAGTACTTC
once,TRBJ2-3,TRBD2,TRBV18,CASSPRTSGDTDTQYF,TGTGCCAGCTCACCACGGACTAGCGGAGACACAGATACGCAGTATTTT
NA,TRBJ1-5,TRBD1,TRBV4-3,CASSQEKGDRVGQPQHF,TGCGCCAGCAGCCAAGAAAAGGGGGACAGGGTGGGTCAGCCCCAGCATTTT